Reported below is one T cell receptor (beta chain). The antigen remains unidentified. This specimen comes from a study of T-cell memory formation after mild COVID-19. The CDR3 spans 13 residues. The ends were cut back, 6 bases at V and 0 bases at J, with 6 bases in the middle. Study findings and constraints: Confirmation of SARS-CoV-2 specificity was lacking for second-wave clones peaking day 37. Clones that got smaller from day 15 to 85 had even CD4/CD8, while clones growing later tipped toward CD4+.

TCRdb ran MiXCR on the 5' RACE reads and lists one entry per CDR3 protein. The top ten clones hold about 13% of a sample with under 400,000 distinct CDR3 sequences, under 30% of them seen once. Source material: PBMCs or a T cell subset sorted from them (not recorded which). This clonotype was sampled from an adult woman who had mild COVID-19 (a few samples of this study predate the infection). Cell type and time point are not known. J is TRBJ1-5 and V is TRBV12-3 or TRBV12-4; D unclear. Here the CDR3 reads CASRLGSNQPQHF. In DNA form, the CDR3 reads TGTGCCAGCAGACTAGGTAGCAATCAGCCCCAGCATTTT.